The rows below give T cell receptor beta chains drawn from one sample of a study of blood T cell repertoires in COVID-19. Clones were sequenced by immunoSEQ multiplex PCR, and TCRdb holds only the in-frame ones, with some missing. The sample has fewer than 250,000 clones, 86% seen once. The sequenced sample was peripheral blood. All receptors come from a woman aged 60-75 years who had recovered from COVID-19. Each CDR3 is given with its conserved first and last residue. A D gene is named only where the DNA matches it firmly. Clone size is not always given. Where it is, it says once, few, many or a class for expanded clones.

clone_size,d_call,v_call,j_call,cdr3_nt,cdr3_aa
once,TRBD1,TRBV19,TRBJ1-6,TGTGCCAGTAGTGCCGACAGGGCAGGAGGATCACCCCTCCACTTT,CASSADRAGGSPLHF
-,TRBD2,TRBV15,TRBJ2-3,TGTGCCACCAGCAGTAGAGGCGGGGGGCACACAGATACGCAGTATTTT,CATSSRGGGHTDTQYF
-,TRBD1,TRBV5-1,TRBJ2-7,TGCGCCAGCAGCTTTGTTGGTGGCGGGACAGGGGTCCACGAGCAGTACTTC,CASSFVGGGTGVHEQYF
many,TRBD1,TRBV7-9,TRBJ1-2,TGTGCCAGCAGCCTCGGGACAGCGAACTATGGCTACACCTTC,CASSLGTANYGYTF
-,TRBD1,TRBV5-6,TRBJ2-7,TGTGCCAGCAGTATCGGACAGGGGGCTTACGAGCAGTACTTC,CASSIGQGAYEQYF
-,-,TRBV28,TRBJ1-5,TGTGCCAGCAGTCCCCCAGGACGGGGAACCGGAGTGCCCCAGCATTTT,CASSPPGRGTGVPQHF
-,TRBD2,TRBV5-1,TRBJ2-7,TGCGCCAGCAGCACCGGGACTAGCGGGACCCTTAGTGGCGGGGGCGAGCAGTACTTC,CASSTGTSGTLSGGGEQYF
-,TRBD1,TRBV18,TRBJ1-3,TGTGCCAGCTCGTTCCGGGACAGAGGAAACACCATATATTTT,CASSFRDRGNTIYF
-,-,TRBV11-2,TRBJ2-3,TGTGCCAGCAGCTTTGGGCCAGGGGAAACAGATACGCAGTATTTT,CASSFGPGETDTQYF
-,TRBD1,TRBV18,TRBJ2-6,TGTGCCAGCTCAGACAGGGGCTCTGGGGCCAACGTCCTGACTTTC,CASSDRGSGANVLTF
-,TRBD1,TRBV6-6,TRBJ2-1,TGTGCCAGCAACCAACAGGGGGCTTACAATGAGCAGTTCTTC,CASNQQGAYNEQFF
once,TRBD1,TRBV18,TRBJ2-7,TGTGCCAGCTCACCGGGGACAGGGTACGAGCAGTACTTC,CASSPGTGYEQYF
-,TRBD1,TRBV4-3,TRBJ1-4,TGCGCCAGCAGCCACGGGACAGTTAATGAAAAACTGTTTTTT,CASSHGTVNEKLFF
-,-,TRBV5-1,TRBJ1-6,TGCGCCAGCAGCTTTATCCAGGGGTATAATTCACCCCTCCACTTT,CASSFIQGYNSPLHF
few,-,TRBV27,TRBJ2-5,TGTGCCAGCAGTTCCTACAGGGAGAGCGAGACCCAGTACTTC,CASSSYRESETQYF
-,TRBD2,TRBV15,TRBJ2-7,TGTGCCACCAGCAGAGATTTGCGGGGGAGGCGTTCCTACGAGCAGTACTTC,CATSRDLRGRRSYEQYF
-,TRBD1,TRBV24-1,TRBJ2-5,TGTGCCACCAGTGATTTGTACAGGGGCCATGGGGAAGAGACCCAGTACTTC,CATSDLYRGHGEETQYF
-,-,TRBV27,TRBJ1-3,TGTGCCAGCAGTTTAAGGAGCTCTGGAAACACCATATATTTT,CASSLRSSGNTIYF
-,TRBD1,TRBV4-2,TRBJ1-2,TGTGCCAGCAGCCAGACGGGACAGGGGACATATGGCTACACCTTC,CASSQTGQGTYGYTF
-,-,TRBV19,TRBJ2-7,TGTGCCAGTAGTATAGTCGGTAACCTCTACGAGCAGTACTTC,CASSIVGNLYEQYF
-,-,TRBV29-1,TRBJ2-5,TGCAGCGTTACAGAAGAGACCCAGTACTTC,CSVTEETQYF
-,-,TRBV7-2,TRBJ2-6,TGTGCCAGCAGCCCCAGGGGATTCTCTGGGGCCAACGTCCTGACTTTC,CASSPRGFSGANVLTF
-,-,TRBV4-2,TRBJ2-3,TGTGCCAGCAGCCAAGAAGCGGAGAAAAGCCTCACGCAGTATTTT,CASSQEAEKSLTQYF
-,TRBD2,TRBV7-8,TRBJ2-5,TGTGCCAGCAGCGCTAGCGGGGGCCGAGGGACCCAGTACTTC,CASSASGGRGTQYF
-,-,TRBV7-3,TRBJ1-1,TGTGCCAGCAGCTTAGGATTGGGCGGGAAAGCTTTCTTT,CASSLGLGGKAFF
-,TRBD2,TRBV11-3,TRBJ2-1,TGTGCCAGCAGCGCTAGCGGGGGGCCCCACAATGAGCAGTTCTTC,CASSASGGPHNEQFF
-,-,TRBV27,TRBJ1-1,TGTGCCAGCAGTTTATCATGGAGCACTGAAGCTTTCTTT,CASSLSWSTEAFF
-,-,TRBV6-5,TRBJ1-1,TGTGCCAGCAGGACAGGTTTAGTAGCTGAAGCTTTCTTT,CASRTGLVAEAFF
-,-,TRBV7-9,TRBJ2-1,TGTGCCAGCAGCTTATTCACCGGGACTCACAATGAGCAGTTCTTC,CASSLFTGTHNEQFF
-,-,TRBV9,TRBJ1-4,TGTGCCAGCAGCGCACAGATTAATGAAAAACTGTTTTTT,CASSAQINEKLFF
-,-,TRBV5-8,TRBJ1-2,TGTGCCAGCAGCTTAGCGGGCAGCCTTCCCAATAACTATGGCTACACCTTC,CASSLAGSLPNNYGYTF
-,-,TRBV6-2/TRBV6-3,TRBJ1-4,TGTGCCAGCAGTACCAGGACAAATGAAAAACTGTTTTTT,CASSTRTNEKLFF
few,-,TRBV19,TRBJ1-4,TGTGCCAGTAGTACCCCCGGGACACCTGGGCGTGAAAAACTGTTTTTT,CASSTPGTPGREKLFF
-,-,TRBV14,TRBJ1-6,TGTGCCAGCAGCCAACTCTCCAATCTCGGTTCACCCCTCCACTTT,CASSQLSNLGSPLHF
-,TRBD1,TRBV9,TRBJ2-3,TGTGCCAGCAGCATAACAGGGGTGACAGATACGCAGTATTTT,CASSITGVTDTQYF
-,-,TRBV7-2,TRBJ1-2,TGTGCCAGCAGCCCGGACAGTCTCTATGGCTACACCTTC,CASSPDSLYGYTF
once,TRBD1,TRBV9,TRBJ1-1,TGTGCCAGCAGCGAAAGGACAGGGGGGTCGACTGAAGCTTTCTTT,CASSERTGGSTEAFF
-,-,TRBV7-3,TRBJ2-1,TGTGCCAGCAGCTCTACACCAGGTAATAATGAGCAGTTCTTC,CASSSTPGNNEQFF
-,-,TRBV29-1,TRBJ2-2,TGCAGCGCTCTTGACAGGATAAACACCGGGGAGCTGTTTTTT,CSALDRINTGELFF
-,TRBD1,TRBV11-2,TRBJ1-2,TGTGCCAGCAGCACCGGAGGGGGACAGAACTATGGCTACACCTTC,CASSTGGGQNYGYTF
-,-,TRBV19,TRBJ2-3,TGTGCCAGTAGTATCACAGAAGATACGCAGTATTTT,CASSITEDTQYF